The 8 T cell receptor beta chains below all came from one sample that was sequenced in a study of T cells in Graves' hyperthyroidism and ophthalmopathy. RNA transcripts yielded amplified TCR beta CDR3 regions. First-round RT-PCR of the TCR CDR3 relied on the HTBI primer set. From the multiplex PCR reads, TCRdb called clonotypes with MiXCR, one entry per CDR3 protein. Of some 360,000 distinct CDR3 sequences listed, over 11% are singletons. The material sequenced was blood. Receptors were obtained from a woman aged 60-75 years with Graves' hyperthyroidism.

The table lists this clonotype with many counts. J is TRBJ2-2 and V is TRBV7-9; 10 bases match TRBD2. V lost 4 bases, J lost 0 bases, and 8 bases stayed unmatched. This CDR3 spans 18 amino acids. The germline V gene has CDR1 SEHNR and CDR2 FQNEAQ (reference sequence). DNA of the CDR3: TGTGCCAGCAGCTCCCCCGGACTAGCGGTACCGAACACCGGGGAGCTGTTTTTT. It yields the protein CASSSPGLAVPNTGELFF.

The sample holds many counts of this clonotype. This chain joins TRBV27 and TRBJ2-3; D remains unclear. Trimming removed 9 bases from V and 3 bases from J, with 16 bases in between. The CDR3 runs to 14 residues. Germline loops: CDR1 MNHEY, CDR2 SMNVEV (reference sequence). The CDR3 is CASTDFLSTDTQYF. CDR3 DNA sequence: TGTGCCAGTACTGACTTCCTGTCTACAGATACGCAGTATTTT.

The chain carries TRBV9 and TRBJ2-1; TRBD1 might be the D (6 bases). Deletions cut 3 bases from V and 4 bases from J, with 11 bases between. Germline V CDR1 and CDR2: SGDLS, YYNGEE. The CDR3 has 14 residues. Here the CDR3 reads CASSGVGAYNEQFF. The CDR3 nucleotides read TGTGCCAGCAGCGGGGTGGGGGCTTACAATGAGCAGTTCTTC.

This chain links TRBV10-3 with TRBJ1-2, with 8 bases matching TRBD1. V lost 2 bases and J lost 5; bases outside the gene matches: 13. There are 17 residues in the CDR3. Germline-derived CDR1 and CDR2 are ENHRY and SYGVKD. The CDR3 sequence is CAISETNRDRFSYGYTF. The CDR3 DNA is TGTGCCATCAGTGAGACAAACCGGGACAGGTTTTCTTATGGCTACACCTTC.

The chain employs TRBV7-2 and TRBJ2-5; D is perhaps TRBD1 or TRBD2 (6 bases each). The CDR3 spans 16 residues. The germline V and J ends were trimmed by 5 bases and 4 bases, with 20 bases remaining between them. Germline V gene sequence: CDR1 SGHTA, CDR2 FQGNSA. The CDR3 DNA follows: TGTGCCAGCAGCCGTAGCTCCCCAGGAGGGGGAGAGACCCAGTACTTC. Translated: CASSRSSPGGGETQYF. Full variable domain (rest looked up from reference TRBV7-2 and TRBJ2-5): GAGVSQSPSNKVTEKGKDVELRCDPISGHTALYWYRQSLGQGLEFLIYFQGNSAPDKSGLPSDRFSAERTGGSVSTLTIQRTQQEDSAVYLCASSRSSPGGGETQYFGPGTRLLVL.

This chain links TRBV20-1 with TRBJ2-5; possible D gene TRBD1, 5 bases. Per the germline V gene, CDR1 is DFQATT and CDR2 is SNEGSKA (reference sequence). With 6 bases removed from V and 2 bases from J, the gap between germline ends came to 16 bases. This CDR3 has 14 residues. The CDR3, as DNA: TGCAGTGCCACGTTGGGGCGTTGGCAAGAGACCCAGTACTTC. Its translation is CSATLGRWQETQYF.

This clonotype was observed a handful of times. The chain employs TRBV7-9 and TRBJ2-3; 10 nucleotides line up with TRBD2. Looked up from germline, CDR1 is SEHNR and CDR2 is FQNEAQ (reference sequence). V trimming: 5 bases; J trimming: 2 bases; junction bases outside the gene matches: 10. The CDR3 has 17 amino acids. This CDR3 is CASSIKTSGYYTDTQYF. The CDR3 coding sequence is TGTGCCAGCAGCATAAAGACTAGCGGGTACTACACAGATACGCAGTATTTT.

This clonotype was observed a handful of times. This chain connects TRBV20-1 to TRBJ2-7, with D tentatively TRBD2 (5 bases). This CDR3 spans 15 amino acids. Germline CDR1 is DFQATT and CDR2 is SNEGSKA (reference sequence). V was clipped by 3 bases and J by 5 bases, with 20 bases between them. The CDR3 here is CSASPPGSFVHEQYF. The CDR3 nucleotides read TGCAGTGCTAGCCCGCCGGGGAGCTTCGTCCACGAGCAGTACTTC.